A single sample is the source of the 25 T cell receptor beta chains below, sequenced in a study of cytomegalovirus exposure and HLA in healthy donors. Researchers ran the PCR with 60 Vbeta and 13 Jbeta primers. Data came from immunoSEQ multiplex PCR; TCRdb stores just in-frame clones and leaves some out. Of over 150,000 clones listed, 77% are singletons. The material sequenced was PBMCs. The receptors stem from a woman in her twenties or thirties in good health and CMV-seropositive.

The sample holds a few counts of this clone. CDR3 residues: CASSLQGFPSYEQYF. CDR3 nucleotides: TGTGCCAGCAGCTTGCAGGGGTTCCCCTCCTACGAGCAGTACTTC. The chain employs TRBV5-8 and TRBJ2-7; D possibly corresponds to TRBD1 (6 bases). V lost 1 base to trimming and J lost 0 bases, with 11 bases between them. CDR1 and CDR2 from the germline V gene are SGHTS and YDEGEE. The CDR3 sequence is 15 residues long.

The chain employs TRBV10-1 and TRBJ2-7, with D possibly matching TRBD1 (7 bases). Germline values: CDR1 WNHNN, CDR2 SYGVQD (reference sequence). V lost 7 bases to trimming and J lost 0 bases, with 19 bases between them. The CDR3 covers 16 residues. CDR3 protein: CASTLRRGRVSYEQYF. CDR3 DNA: TGCGCCAGCACCCTCCGGAGGGGGCGAGTCTCCTACGAGCAGTACTTC.

The chain links TRBV7-9 to TRBJ2-3; tentatively, D is TRBD2 (6 bases). The V gene lost 1 base and the J gene lost 4 bases, with 15 bases spanning the gap. The CDR3 spans 16 residues. Germline V lookup: CDR1 SEHNR, CDR2 FQNEAQ (reference sequence). The CDR3 DNA follows: TGTGCCAGCAGCTTAGGATCCGGGAGCGGCGCAGATACGCAGTATTTT. Protein sequence: CASSLGSGSGADTQYF. The full variable domain, in which reference TRBV7-9 and TRBJ2-3 provide the parts outside the CDR3, is DTGVSQNPRHKITKRGQNVTFRCDPISEHNRLYWYRQTLGQGPEFLTYFQNEAQLEKSRLLSDRFSAERPKGSFSTLEIQRTEQGDSAMYLCASSLGSGSGADTQYFGPGTRLTVL.

This chain joins TRBV4-1 and TRBJ2-3; D not certain. The germline CDR1 and CDR2 sequences are MGHRA and YSYEKL. CDR3 length equals 12 residues. Trimming left V 3 bases short and J 2 bases short, with 3 bases between. CDR3 in amino acids: CASSHLTDTQYF. The CDR3 nucleotides are TGCGCCAGCAGCCACCTCACAGATACGCAGTATTTT.

The count of this clone is one. In nucleotides, the CDR3 is TGTGCCAGCAGCCTTGGACAGGGGGCCAAAAACTATGGCTACACCTTC. Protein product: CASSLGQGAKNYGYTF. The rearrangement links TRBV14 to TRBJ1-2; TRBD1 matches 11 bases. Germline V gives CDR1 SGHDN, CDR2 FVKESK. The CDR3 is made up of 16 amino acids. V shed 4 bases, J shed 2 bases, and the junction held 6 bases outside the gene matches. Complete variable domain (other parts from reference TRBV14 and TRBJ1-2): EAGVTQFPSHSVIEKGQTVTLRCDPISGHDNLYWYRRVMGKEIKFLLHFVKESKQDESGMPNNRFLAERTGGTYSTLKVQPAELEDSGVYFCASSLGQGAKNYGYTFGSGTRLTVV.

The chain links TRBV28 to TRBJ2-7, with D tentatively TRBD1 (6 bases). The CDR3 spans 14 residues. The ends were cut back, 4 bases at V and 3 bases at J, with 13 bases in the middle. Germline assignment: CDR1 MDHEN and CDR2 SYDVKM. Here the CDR3 reads CASSSPGHYYEQYF. The CDR3 DNA reads TGTGCCAGCAGTTCCCCGGGACATTACTACGAGCAGTACTTC.

This sequence joins TRBV6-6 and TRBJ1-5; maybe TRBD1 (6 bases). V lost 6 bases and J 2 bases, leaving 8 bases between the germline ends. Germline values: CDR1 MNHNY, CDR2 SVGAGI (reference sequence). This CDR3 is built from 13 residues. CDR3 residues: CASRDSGNQPQHF. As DNA, the CDR3 is TGTGCCAGCAGGGACAGTGGCAATCAGCCCCAGCATTTT.

V gene TRBV20-1 combines with J gene TRBJ2-1; D not resolved. Germline-derived CDR1 and CDR2 are DFQATT and SNEGSKA (reference sequence). The CDR3 is 11 residues long. The CDR3 spells CSATRNNEQFF. The DNA for the CDR3 is TGCAGCGCAACCAGAAACAATGAGCAGTTCTTC.

The V and J genes are TRBV5-8 and TRBJ1-5; D possibly corresponds to TRBD1 (6 bases). Trimming left V 0 bases short and J 6 bases short, with 13 bases between. The germline V gene encodes CDR1 SGHTS and CDR2 YDEGEE. The CDR3 is made up of 15 amino acids. CDR3 DNA: TGTGCCAGCAGCTTGGTGAGGGGGGGTGGTCAGCCCCAGCATTTT. Translated, it gives CASSLVRGGGQPQHF.

The genes are TRBV5-4 and TRBJ2-1, with TRBD2 identical over 10 bases. Germline trimming cut 4 bases from V and 7 bases from J; bases unmatched to any gene: 14. CDR1 is SGHNT and CDR2 is YYREEE in the germline V gene (reference sequence). The CDR3 runs 17 residues. This chain's CDR3 is CASSPATSGATGNEQFF. As DNA, the CDR3 is TGTGCCAGCAGCCCCGCTACTAGCGGGGCGACTGGAAATGAGCAGTTCTTC.

This clone was seen only a few times. The V gene is TRBV28, the J gene TRBJ2-1; 9 positions match TRBD2. The ends lost 7 bases at V and 5 bases at J; junction bases unmatched: 18. The germline CDR1 and CDR2 sequences are MDHEN and SYDVKM. The CDR3 has 18 residues. CDR3 nucleotide sequence: TGTGCCAGCAAAGAAGATATTAGGACTAGCGAGACTGACAATGAGCAGTTCTTC. The encoded protein is CASKEDIRTSETDNEQFF.

The rearrangement uses TRBV15 and TRBJ1-5, with D perhaps matching TRBD1 (6 bases). Germline assignment: CDR1 LNHNV and CDR2 YYDKDF (reference sequence). V was cut by 3 bases and J by 4 bases, with 22 bases left in between. This CDR3 is built from 18 residues. The CDR3: CATSRAPRGGPINQPQHF. The CDR3 coding sequence is TGTGCCACCAGCAGGGCCCCCCGGGGGGGGCCCATTAATCAGCCCCAGCATTTT.

This rearrangement joins TRBV13 to TRBJ1-5, with a possible D match to TRBD1 (5 bases). Per the germline V gene, CDR1 is PRHDT and CDR2 is FYEKMQ (reference sequence). Trimming took off 3 bases at V and 6 bases at J, with 12 bases between the two ends. The CDR3 has 14 amino acids. The chain's CDR3 is CASSFGTYGQPQHF. In DNA form, the CDR3 reads TGTGCCAGCAGCTTCGGGACTTACGGTCAGCCCCAGCATTTT.

V is TRBV6-5 and J is TRBJ2-5, with TRBD2 matching 10 bases. Germline values: CDR1 MNHEY, CDR2 SVGAGI. The length of the CDR3 is 16 residues. The ends lost 2 bases at V and 1 base at J; junction bases unmatched: 4. The CDR3 nucleotides read TGTGCCAGCAGTTACGCTAGCGGGAGTCTCCAAGAGACCCAGTACTTC. This sequence encodes CASSYASGSLQETQYF.

J is TRBJ2-1 and V is TRBV6-4, with 12 bases that match TRBD2. CDR1 and CDR2 from the germline V gene are MRHNA and SNTAGT. The junction had 12 bases not matched to a gene; V was cut back by 6 bases and J by 9 bases. This CDR3 has 16 amino acids. For the CDR3, the DNA is TGTGCCAGCAGCCCTGTTCTAGCGGGAGGGACAACTGAGCAGTTCTTC. It codes for CASSPVLAGGTTEQFF.

The gene calls are TRBV29-1 and TRBJ1-1; no firm D call. Germline values: CDR1 SQVTM, CDR2 ANQGSEA. V was trimmed by 5 bases and J by 1 base, leaving 8 bases between them. This CDR3 is 12 amino acids long. The CDR3 loop reads CSVTSTNTEAFF. In DNA form, the CDR3 reads TGCAGCGTTACTTCCACGAACACTGAAGCTTTCTTT.

The V and J genes are TRBV25-1 and TRBJ2-5, with a weak D call TRBD2 (5 bases). Deletions cut 0 bases from V and 4 bases from J, with 6 bases between. The CDR3 runs 13 residues. The germline V gene has CDR1 MGHDK and CDR2 SYGVNS. CDR3 DNA sequence: TGTGCCAGCAGTGAATACGGGGTAGAGACCCAGTACTTC. It is translated as CASSEYGVETQYF.

The gene calls are TRBV28 and TRBJ2-3; TRBD2 matches 13 bases. After removal of 6 bases from V and 6 bases from J, the junction contained 18 bases not matched to a gene. Looked up from germline, CDR1 is MDHEN and CDR2 is SYDVKM. This CDR3 has 19 residues. CDR3 residues: CASSPDGVLLAGGWDTQYF. CDR3 nucleotide sequence: TGTGCCAGCAGCCCGGACGGCGTATTACTAGCGGGAGGGTGGGATACGCAGTATTTT. The full variable domain, rest sourced from reference TRBV28 and TRBJ2-3, is DVKVTQSSRYLVKRTGEKVFLECVQDMDHENMFWYRQDPGLGLRLIYFSYDVKMKEKGDIPEGYSVSREKKERFSLILESASTNQTSMYLCASSPDGVLLAGGWDTQYFGPGTRLTVL.

J is TRBJ1-5 and V is TRBV5-4; 8 positions match TRBD1. Per germline, CDR1 SGHNT and CDR2 YYREEE (reference sequence). The ends lost 4 bases at V and 0 bases at J; junction bases unmatched: 3. This CDR3 has 15 amino acids. CDR3 region: CASSKTGDSNQPQHF. As DNA, the CDR3 is TGTGCCAGCAGCAAGACAGGGGATAGCAATCAGCCCCAGCATTTT.

This clone has a single count. The rearrangement links TRBV4-1 to TRBJ2-7; D is possibly TRBD1 (5 bases). This CDR3 is built from 16 residues. Trimming removed 1 base from V and 0 bases from J, with 13 bases in between. Germline V gives CDR1 MGHRA, CDR2 YSYEKL. The DNA for the CDR3 is TGCGCCAGCAGCCAAGCGGAGACAGTAAGCTCCTACGAGCAGTACTTC. Translating it yields CASSQAETVSSYEQYF.

As regards this clone: One end of the junction does not line up with germline, which may come from a read error. This chain joins TRBV15 and TRBJ2-1, with 12 nucleotides matching TRBD2. CDR1 is LNHNV, CDR2 YYDKDF, per germline (reference sequence). The CDR3 is 15 residues long. The CDR3 is CATSRASGRAAEQFF. The DNA of the CDR3 is TGTGCTACCAGCAGAGCTAGCGGGAGGGCTGCTGAGCAGTTCTTC.

This rearrangement joins TRBV9 to TRBJ2-1, with 14 bases identical to TRBD2. The CDR3 covers 15 residues. The germline CDR1 and CDR2 sequences are SGDLS and YYNGEE. V was pared by 7 bases and J by 8 bases, with 8 bases of the junction left unmatched. The CDR3 sequence is CASRPPGLAGDEQFF. The CDR3 coding sequence is TGTGCCAGCCGACCGCCGGGACTAGCGGGAGATGAGCAGTTCTTC. The full variable domain, rest sourced from reference TRBV9 and TRBJ2-1, is DSGVTQTPKHLITATGQRVTLRCSPRSGDLSVYWYQQSLDQGLQFLIQYYNGEERAKGNILERFSAQQFPDLHSELNLSSLELGDSALYFCASRPPGLAGDEQFFGPGTRLTVL.

The chain is built from TRBV2 and TRBJ2-7; no definite D call. The germline V gene encodes CDR1 SNHLY and CDR2 FYNNEI. V lost 6 bases and J lost 2, with 5 bases in between. The CDR3 length is 11 residues. CDR3 amino acids: CASSAAYEQYF. The CDR3 DNA reads as TGTGCCAGCAGCGCAGCCTACGAGCAGTACTTC. The complete variable domain, with remaining parts taken from reference TRBV2 and TRBJ2-7, reads EPEVTQTPSHQVTQMGQEVILRCVPISNHLYFYWYRQILGQKVEFLVSFYNNEISEKSEIFDDQFSVERPDGSNFTLKIRSTKLEDSAMYFCASSAAYEQYFGPGTRLTVT.

J is TRBJ2-1 and V is TRBV9, with TRBD2 matching over 7 bases. The CDR3 extends over 14 amino acids. The germline V gene has CDR1 SGDLS and CDR2 YYNGEE. The trim removed 6 bases at V and 5 bases at J, leaving 8 bases unmatched. CDR3 region: CASTTGGNHNEQFF. CDR3 DNA sequence: TGTGCCAGCACTACGGGAGGAAACCACAATGAGCAGTTCTTC.

This clone appeared once. Other nucleotide sequences from this sample produce the same CDR3. V usage is TRBV6-7 and J usage is TRBJ1-2, with a tentative D call TRBD1 (6 bases). TRBV6-7 is marked as an open reading frame, function uncertain. The V end lost 6 bases, the J end lost 8 bases, and 25 bases lay between the germline ends. The CDR3 has 16 amino acids. The CDR3 region has the DNA TGTGCCAGCAGGTCCCCGTGGACAGTAATTTTCTACGGCTACACCTTC. The encoded protein is CASRSPWTVIFYGYTF.